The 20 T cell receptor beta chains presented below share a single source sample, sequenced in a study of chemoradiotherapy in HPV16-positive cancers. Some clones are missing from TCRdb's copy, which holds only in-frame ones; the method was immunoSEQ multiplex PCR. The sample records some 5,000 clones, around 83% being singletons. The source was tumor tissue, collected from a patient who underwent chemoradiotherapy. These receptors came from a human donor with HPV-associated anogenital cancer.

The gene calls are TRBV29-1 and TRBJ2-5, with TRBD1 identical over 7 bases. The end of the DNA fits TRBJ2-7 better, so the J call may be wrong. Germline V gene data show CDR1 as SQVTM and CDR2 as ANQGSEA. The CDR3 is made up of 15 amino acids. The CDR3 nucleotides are TGCAGCGTTGAGGATCAACAGGGGCCCCCCTACGAGCAGTACTTC. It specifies CSVEDQQGPPYEQYF.

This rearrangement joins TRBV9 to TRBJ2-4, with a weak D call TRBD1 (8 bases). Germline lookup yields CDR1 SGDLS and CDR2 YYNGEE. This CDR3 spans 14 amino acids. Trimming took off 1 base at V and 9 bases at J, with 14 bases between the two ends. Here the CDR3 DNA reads TGTGCCAGCAGCGTAAGCGGGACAGGAGGCATTCAGTACTTC. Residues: CASSVSGTGGIQYF.

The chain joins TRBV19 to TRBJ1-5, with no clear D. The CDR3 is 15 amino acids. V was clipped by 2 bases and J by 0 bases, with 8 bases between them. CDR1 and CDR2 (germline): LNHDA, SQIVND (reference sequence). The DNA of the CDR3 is TGTGCCAGTAGTATACCCGGTTATAGCAATCAGCCCCAGCATTTT. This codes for CASSIPGYSNQPQHF.

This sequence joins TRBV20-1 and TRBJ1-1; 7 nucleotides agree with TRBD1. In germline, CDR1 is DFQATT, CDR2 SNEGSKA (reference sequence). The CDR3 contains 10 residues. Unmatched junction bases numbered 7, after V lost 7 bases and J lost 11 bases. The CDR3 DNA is TGCAGTGTTTTAGACAGGGATGCTTTCTTT. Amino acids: CSVLDRDAFF.

CDR3 loop: CASSRRPGLAGDKQETQYF. The CDR3, as DNA: TGTGCCAGCAGCCGGCGACCGGGACTAGCGGGAGACAAACAAGAGACCCAGTACTTC. The rearrangement joins TRBV9 to TRBJ2-5, with TRBD2 matching 14 bases. Germline assignment: CDR1 SGDLS and CDR2 YYNGEE. The CDR3 covers 19 residues. V dropped 4 bases and J dropped 2; count of bases not matched to a gene: 13.

The CDR3 coding sequence is TGTGCCAGCAGCTTATTTTCGGGGTCCCACGAGCAGTACTTC. It translates to CASSLFSGSHEQYF. The chain is built from TRBV7-2 and TRBJ2-7; TRBD2 is a possible D gene (5 bases). V was pared by 2 bases and J by 5 bases, with 13 bases between. The CDR3 has 14 amino acids. Germline CDR1 SGHTA, CDR2 FQGNSA.

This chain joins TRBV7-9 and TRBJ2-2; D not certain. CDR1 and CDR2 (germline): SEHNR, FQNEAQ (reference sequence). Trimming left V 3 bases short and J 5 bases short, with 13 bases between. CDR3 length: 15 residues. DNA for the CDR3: TGTGCCAGCAGCTTCGCAGGAACGACTACCGGGGAGCTGTTTTTT. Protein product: CASSFAGTTTGELFF. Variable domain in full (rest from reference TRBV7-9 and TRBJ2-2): DTGVSQNPRHKITKRGQNVTFRCDPISEHNRLYWYRQTLGQGPEFLTYFQNEAQLEKSRLLSDRFSAERPKGSFSTLEIQRTEQGDSAMYLCASSFAGTTTGELFFGEGSRLTVL.

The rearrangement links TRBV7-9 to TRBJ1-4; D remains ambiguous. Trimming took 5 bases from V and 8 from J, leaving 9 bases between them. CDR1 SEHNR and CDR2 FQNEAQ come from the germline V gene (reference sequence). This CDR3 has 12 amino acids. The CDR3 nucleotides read TGTGCCAGCAGCCCCATAGGAGAAAAACTGTTTTTT. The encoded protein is CASSPIGEKLFF.

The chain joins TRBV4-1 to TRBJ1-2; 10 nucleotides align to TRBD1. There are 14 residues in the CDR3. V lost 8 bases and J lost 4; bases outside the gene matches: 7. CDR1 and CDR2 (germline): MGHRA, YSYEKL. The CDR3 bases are TGCGCCAGCGGAGGGGGACAGGGGCGCTATGGCTACACCTTC. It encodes CASGGGQGRYGYTF.

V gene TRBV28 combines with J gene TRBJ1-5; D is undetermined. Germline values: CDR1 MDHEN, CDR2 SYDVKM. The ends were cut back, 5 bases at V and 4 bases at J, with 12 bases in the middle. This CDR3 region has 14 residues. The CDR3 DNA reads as TGTGCCAGCAGTCAAACCCTAGGGAATCAGCCCCAGCATTTT. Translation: CASSQTLGNQPQHF.

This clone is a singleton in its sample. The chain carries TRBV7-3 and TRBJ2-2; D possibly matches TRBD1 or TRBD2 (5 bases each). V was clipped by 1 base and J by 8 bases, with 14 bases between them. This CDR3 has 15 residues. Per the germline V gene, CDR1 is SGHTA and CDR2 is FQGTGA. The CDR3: CASSLNSRGRGELFF. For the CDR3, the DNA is TGTGCCAGCAGCTTAAATTCGAGGGGCCGTGGGGAGCTGTTTTTT.

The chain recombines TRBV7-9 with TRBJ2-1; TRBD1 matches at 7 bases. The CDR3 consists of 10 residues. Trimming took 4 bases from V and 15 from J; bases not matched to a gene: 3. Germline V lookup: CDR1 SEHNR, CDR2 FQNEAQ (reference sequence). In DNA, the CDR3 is TGTGCCAGCAGCTCGGGACAGTGGTTCTTC. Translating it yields CASSSGQWFF.

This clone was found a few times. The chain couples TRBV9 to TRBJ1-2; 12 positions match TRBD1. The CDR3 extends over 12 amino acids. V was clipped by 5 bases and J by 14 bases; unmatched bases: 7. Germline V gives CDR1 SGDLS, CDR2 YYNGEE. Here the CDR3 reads CASRLGQGATTF. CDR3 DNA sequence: TGTGCCAGCAGATTGGGACAGGGGGCGACAACCTTC. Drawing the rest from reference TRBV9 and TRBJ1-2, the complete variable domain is DSGVTQTPKHLITATGQRVTLRCSPRSGDLSVYWYQQSLDQGLQFLIQYYNGEERAKGNILERFSAQQFPDLHSELNLSSLELGDSALYFCASRLGQGATTFGSGTRLTVV.

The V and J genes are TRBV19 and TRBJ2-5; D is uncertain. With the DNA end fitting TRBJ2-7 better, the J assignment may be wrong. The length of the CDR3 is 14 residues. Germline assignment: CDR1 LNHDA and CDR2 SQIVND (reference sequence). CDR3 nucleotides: TGTGCCAGTAGTAAACGGCCGAAAAGGTACGAGCAGTACTTC. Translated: CASSKRPKRYEQYF.

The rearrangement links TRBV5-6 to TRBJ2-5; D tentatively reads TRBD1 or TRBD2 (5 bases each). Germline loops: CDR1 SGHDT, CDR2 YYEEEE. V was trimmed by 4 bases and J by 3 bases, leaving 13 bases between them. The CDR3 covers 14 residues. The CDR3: CASSPGTSKETQYF. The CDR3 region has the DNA TGTGCCAGCAGCCCCGGGACGTCAAAAGAGACCCAGTACTTC.

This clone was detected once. Here the CDR3 DNA reads TGTGCCAGCAGCGTAGAACCGGGACTAGCGCGGCAGTACTTC. Translation: CASSVEPGLARQYF. The chain is built from TRBV9 and TRBJ2-7; 10 bases match TRBD2. CDR3 length equals 14 residues. Germline CDR1 is SGDLS and CDR2 is YYNGEE. Trimming removed 0 bases from V and 9 bases from J; junction bases left unmatched: 6. The whole variable domain, remainder taken from reference TRBV9 and TRBJ2-7, is DSGVTQTPKHLITATGQRVTLRCSPRSGDLSVYWYQQSLDQGLQFLIQYYNGEERAKGNILERFSAQQFPDLHSELNLSSLELGDSALYFCASSVEPGLARQYFGPGTRLTVT.

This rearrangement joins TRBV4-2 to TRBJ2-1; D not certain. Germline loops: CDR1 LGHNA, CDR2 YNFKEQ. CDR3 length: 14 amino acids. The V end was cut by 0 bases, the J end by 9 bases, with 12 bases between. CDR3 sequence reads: CASSQDPQVGEQFF. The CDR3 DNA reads TGTGCCAGCAGCCAAGATCCCCAAGTGGGTGAGCAGTTCTTC.

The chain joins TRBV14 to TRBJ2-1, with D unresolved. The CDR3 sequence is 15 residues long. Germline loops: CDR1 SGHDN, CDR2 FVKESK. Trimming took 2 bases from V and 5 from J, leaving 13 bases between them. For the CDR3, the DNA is TGTGCCAGCAGCCAACTTGGGTCCGGCAACAATGAGCAGTTCTTC. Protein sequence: CASSQLGSGNNEQFF.

CDR3 sequence reads: CASSLGSGGNEQFF. CDR3 in DNA: TGCGCCAGCAGCTTGGGTAGCGGTGGGAATGAGCAGTTCTTC. The chain carries TRBV5-1 and TRBJ2-1, with D possibly matching TRBD2 (6 bases). Trimming stripped 0 bases from V and 7 bases from J, with 11 bases between. The CDR3 runs to 14 residues. Germline values: CDR1 SGHRS, CDR2 YFSETQ.

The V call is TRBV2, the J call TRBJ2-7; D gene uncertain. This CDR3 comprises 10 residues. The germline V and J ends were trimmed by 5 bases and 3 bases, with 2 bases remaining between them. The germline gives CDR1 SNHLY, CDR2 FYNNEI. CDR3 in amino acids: CASSSYEQYF. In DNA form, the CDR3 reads TGTGCCAGCAGTAGCTACGAGCAGTACTTC.